A selection of T cell receptor beta chains follows, all from one sample in a study of metastatic and nonmetastatic thyroid tumors. MiXCR re-clonotyped the PCR reads for TCRdb. The data hold 9,900 or so clones, with over 9.5% observed a single time. Sequencing was done on a sample of tumor tissue. Every receptor here comes from a female donor with papillary thyroid cancer or a benign thyroid nodule (not recorded which). Some clones in this sample may be carry-over from other donors' samples. Both conserved end residues are part of each CDR3. A D gene is named only where the DNA matches it firmly. Size is omitted from some rows. Given values are once, few, many or a class for expanded clones.

TGTGCCAGCAGCTACTCAGGGGGTTATAGCAATCAGCCCCAGCATTTT	CASSYSGGYSNQPQHF	TRBV7-2	TRBJ1-5	TRBD1	many
TGTGCCAGCAGCCAAACAGGGTCGGCGGGAGGCTACACCTTC	CASSQTGSAGGYTF	TRBV4-2	TRBJ1-2	.	many
TGTGCCAGTAGTATACGGTTTTGGGGGTTTCGGGAAAAACTGTTTTTT	CASSIRFWGFREKLFF	TRBV19	TRBJ1-4	.	medium-sized
TGCAGTGCTAGCGACCTAGCGAGGGGAGGAGATACGCAGTATTTT	CSASDLARGGDTQYF	TRBV20-1	TRBJ2-3	.	.
TGTGCCAGCTCACCCCGGCGGGGGGGCGGTGAGCAGTTCTTC	CASSPRRGGGEQFF	TRBV18	TRBJ2-1	TRBD2	many
TGTGCCAGTAGTATACAGAGCAATCAGCCCCAGCATTTT	CASSIQSNQPQHF	TRBV19	TRBJ1-5	.	medium-sized
TGTGCCAGCAGCTTACTCAACACTGAAGCTTTCTTT	CASSLLNTEAFF	TRBV5-8	TRBJ1-1	.	many
TGCGCCAGCAGCTTTACTGAGCGGGGCACAGATACGCAGTATTTT	CASSFTERGTDTQYF	TRBV5-1	TRBJ2-3	.	medium-sized
TGTGCCATCAGTGGACAGGGGGATGAGCAGTTCTTC	CAISGQGDEQFF	TRBV10-3	TRBJ2-1	TRBD1	many
TGTGCCAGCAGCGTAGGTAGGGGGGGCGCTTCACCCCTCCACTTT	CASSVGRGGASPLHF	TRBV9	TRBJ1-6	.	many
TGTGCCACAGAACTACCGCTCGCCCGGGACAGATTGGAGTTTGGCTACACCTTC	CATELPLARDRLEFGYTF	TRBV6-5	TRBJ1-2	TRBD1	.
TGCAGTGCTTCTGGACAGGGGCGCATTGCTGAAAAACTGTTTTTT	CSASGQGRIAEKLFF	TRBV20-1	TRBJ1-4	TRBD1	many
TGCAGTGCTACGGCTGACAGGGGCCGGACTAGCGAGCGCCGAGATACGCAGTATTTT	CSATADRGRTSERRDTQYF	TRBV20-1	TRBJ2-3	.	many
TGCAGTGCTAGAGATACTAGCGGAGCAGATACGCAGTATTTT	CSARDTSGADTQYF	TRBV20-1	TRBJ2-3	TRBD2	many
TGTGCCAACAGTTTTCTTGGGGCTGGGGCCAACGTCCTGACTTTC	CANSFLGAGANVLTF	TRBV28	TRBJ2-6	.	few
TGTGCCAGCAGTCTGCGGACAGGGGAGTCGGAGGCTTTCTTT	CASSLRTGESEAFF	TRBV12-3/TRBV12-4	TRBJ1-1	TRBD1	medium-sized
TGCAGTGCTAGAGGGCTGAGCGGGGGCTGGCTCGATACGCAGTATTTT	CSARGLSGGWLDTQYF	TRBV20-1	TRBJ2-3	TRBD2	many
TGTGCCAGCAGTGATGGTGGTGAAGCTTTCTTT	CASSDGGEAFF	TRBV2	TRBJ1-1	.	medium-sized
TGTGCCAGCAGCTCCGGACTAGCGGGAGTGATGAACACCGGGGAGCTGTTTTTT	CASSSGLAGVMNTGELFF	TRBV7-3	TRBJ2-2	TRBD2	many
TGTGCCACCAGCTGGGGGGCGGGTACCGGGGAGCTGTTTTTT	CATSWGAGTGELFF	TRBV15	TRBJ2-2	.	many
TGTGCCAGCCTCGAATCCGGGACTTCTGAAGAGACTCAGTACTTC	CASLESGTSEETQYF	TRBV2	TRBJ2-5	.	few
TGTGCCAGCAGCGAAAGCTGGACTATCTCCTACAATGAGCAGTTCTTC	CASSESWTISYNEQFF	TRBV4-2	TRBJ2-1	.	many
TGCAGTGCTAGAGATCAGCACGGGAACCTACGGCCCCAGCATTTT	CSARDQHGNLRPQHF	TRBV20-1	TRBJ1-5	.	.
TGTGCCAGCAGCCCCCTCGACAGGACATCGACCCAGTACTTC	CASSPLDRTSTQYF	TRBV5-5	TRBJ2-5	.	many
TGCGCCAGCAGCTTGGAGCTAGCGGGGGATACGCAGTATTTT	CASSLELAGDTQYF	TRBV5-1	TRBJ2-3	TRBD2	.
TGTGCCAGCAGTGTGGAGGGGGCCTATGGCTACACCTTC	CASSVEGAYGYTF	TRBV2	TRBJ1-2	TRBD1	few
TGTGCCAGCAGTCCGACCGGGACTAGTTCCTACGAGCAGTACTTC	CASSPTGTSSYEQYF	TRBV6-1	TRBJ2-7	TRBD2	medium-sized
TGTGCCTGGAGTGGTTGGGGCTACACCTTC	CAWSGWGYTF	TRBV30	TRBJ1-2	.	many
TGCAGTGCCCCGGGACACCCAAAAGTCGGGGCCAACGTACTGACTTTC	CSAPGHPKVGANVLTF	TRBV20-1	TRBJ2-6	.	.
TGTGCCAGCAGCTTGGTTGGGACAGGGATCCCTGAAGCTTTCTTT	CASSLVGTGIPEAFF	TRBV5-5	TRBJ1-1	TRBD1	many
TGTGCCTACAGGGTTTTTCGGCCCACGGAGGGGGTGGGGGAGTTCTTC	CAYRVFRPTEGVGEFF	TRBV30	TRBJ2-1	.	many
TGCAGTGCTAGAGATCCGACTAGCGGAGACAATGAGCAGTTCTTC	CSARDPTSGDNEQFF	TRBV20-1	TRBJ2-1	TRBD2	many
TGTGCCAGCAGATTCGACAGCAATAATTCACCCCTCCACTTT	CASRFDSNNSPLHF	TRBV7-9	TRBJ1-6	.	many
TGCGCCAGCAGCTTGGGAGGGGGCTACACACAGACCCAGTACTTC	CASSLGGGYTQTQYF	TRBV5-1	TRBJ2-5	TRBD1	many
TGTGCCAGTAGAATGGGAGCAGATACGCAGTATTTT	CASRMGADTQYF	TRBV19	TRBJ2-3	.	medium-sized
TGTGCCAGCAGCTTGGGAGCCGGGACAGGGAGAAACTATGGCTACACCTTC	CASSLGAGTGRNYGYTF	TRBV5-6	TRBJ1-2	TRBD1	many
TGTGCCAGTAGTATGAGACAGGGCAGGGAGCTGTTTTTT	CASSMRQGRELFF	TRBV19	TRBJ2-2	TRBD1	medium-sized
TGTGCCACCAGCAGAGCTGTAGAGGCAGGGGGCGAGTATCAGCCCCAGCATTTT	CATSRAVEAGGEYQPQHF	TRBV15	TRBJ1-5	TRBD1	many
TGCAGTGCCGGACAGGGGAATCAGCCCCAGCATTTT	CSAGQGNQPQHF	TRBV20-1	TRBJ1-5	TRBD1	many
TGTGCCAGCAGTTACGCCAGACTCCCTGAAAAACTGTTTTTT	CASSYARLPEKLFF	TRBV6-5	TRBJ1-4	.	large
TGCAGTGCTAGCGCCGGGGGAAGTGAGCAGTTCTTC	CSASAGGSEQFF	TRBV20-1	TRBJ2-1	.	.
TGTGCCACCAGTGATTTGGGGCGGCGCTATGGCTACACCTTC	CATSDLGRRYGYTF	TRBV24-1	TRBJ1-2	.	medium-sized
TGTGCCAGCAGCTTGGACCCCCCGAGCGGAGGAAACACAGATACGCAGTATTTT	CASSLDPPSGGNTDTQYF	TRBV5-4	TRBJ2-3	.	.
TGCAGTGCTAGAGTCCCACCGGGACTAGCGGGAGGTAGGTCCTACAATGAGCAGTTCTTC	CSARVPPGLAGGRSYNEQFF	TRBV20-1	TRBJ2-1	TRBD2	few
TGTGCCGGCAGACAGGGGTGTAACACCGGGGGGCTGTTTTTC	CAGRQGCNTGGLFF	TRBV6-1	TRBJ2-2	.	few
TGCAGCGCCTACCTTACGGGGGCTCGGGAGACCAAGCACTTC	CSAYLTGARETKHF	TRBV29-1	TRBJ2-5	.	few
TGTGCCAGCAGGGTCTACACGGATCACATTGAAGCTTTCTTT	CASRVYTDHIEAFF	TRBV6-1	TRBJ1-1	.	few
TGTGCCAGCAGATCAACCGGGACTGGGCCGTTTGGGGCCAACGTCCTGACTTTC	CASRSTGTGPFGANVLTF	TRBV6-5	TRBJ2-6	.	medium-sized
TGTGCCAGCAGCCAATCCAGGGCTAATTCACCCCTCCACTTT	CASSQSRANSPLHF	TRBV3-1	TRBJ1-6	.	many
TGTGCCAGCAGTTACGGGCAGGGCTTGAACACTGAAGCTTTCTTT	CASSYGQGLNTEAFF	TRBV6-2/TRBV6-3	TRBJ1-1	.	few
TGTGCCAGCAGTTTGCCGGGACAGGGAAACTACGAGCAGTACTTC	CASSLPGQGNYEQYF	TRBV28	TRBJ2-7	TRBD1	.
TGTGCCAGTAGCCCGGGACAGACGAACACTGAAGCTTTCTTT	CASSPGQTNTEAFF	TRBV19	TRBJ1-1	TRBD1	.
TGTGCCAGCAGCGCCCGCACAGGGAGAGCTTTCTTT	CASSARTGRAFF	TRBV7-9	TRBJ1-1	.	many
TGTGCCAGCAGCCCGGGGGCGGGTTACGTTAGCCATACGCAGTATTTT	CASSPGAGYVSHTQYF	TRBV7-6	TRBJ2-3	.	.
TGTGCCAGCAGCGTAGAGGATGGACTAGCGGGAGAGACCCAGTACTTC	CASSVEDGLAGETQYF	TRBV9	TRBJ2-5	TRBD2	many
TGTGCTAGCAGCTTAGCCGGACGGGGCGAGCAGTACTTC	CASSLAGRGEQYF	TRBV7-7	TRBJ2-7	.	many
TGTGCCAGCAGTGGAACCGGGACAGGCCAAGAGACCCAGTACTTC	CASSGTGTGQETQYF	TRBV6-1	TRBJ2-5	TRBD1	medium-sized
TGTGCCAGCAGCCAAGTCCTGTACGAGCAGTACTTC	CASSQVLYEQYF	TRBV3-1	TRBJ2-7	.	many
TGTGCCAGCAGCCAAGGGTTTCCAGGGTCGACTGAAGCTTTCTTT	CASSQGFPGSTEAFF	TRBV3-1	TRBJ1-1	.	many